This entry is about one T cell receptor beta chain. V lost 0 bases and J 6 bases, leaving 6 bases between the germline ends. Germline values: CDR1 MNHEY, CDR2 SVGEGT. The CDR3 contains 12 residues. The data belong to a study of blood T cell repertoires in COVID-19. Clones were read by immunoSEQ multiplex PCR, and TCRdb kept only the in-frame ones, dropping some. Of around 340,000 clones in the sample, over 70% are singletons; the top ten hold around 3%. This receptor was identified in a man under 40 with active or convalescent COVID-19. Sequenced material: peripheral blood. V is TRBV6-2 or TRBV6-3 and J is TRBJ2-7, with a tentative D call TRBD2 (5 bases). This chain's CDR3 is CASSYSGSEQYF. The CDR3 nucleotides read TGTGCCAGCAGTTACTCAGGGAGCGAGCAGTACTTC.